A selection of T cell receptor beta chains follows, all from one sample in a study of technical replicates of blood from a few donors. The table came from immunoSEQ multiplex PCR; TCRdb's copy has only in-frame clones and leaves some out. The table records more than 15,000 clones, roughly four fifths of them present only once. Sequenced input: PBMCs. Every receptor here comes from a human donor in good health. Some clones in this sample may be carry-over from other donors' samples. CDR3s include the opening cysteine and the closing phenylalanine or tryptophan. Fields, in order: J gene, D gene, V gene, clone size, CDR3 DNA, CDR3 protein. A D gene is named only where the DNA matches it firmly. Not every row has a clone size; where given, it reads once, few, many or a size class.

j_call: TRBJ2-7; d_call: TRBD2; v_call: TRBV5-6; clone_size: .; cdr3_nt: TGTGCCAGCAGCCTAGCGGTCTCCTACGAGCAGTACTTC; cdr3_aa: CASSLAVSYEQYF
j_call: TRBJ2-7; d_call: TRBD2; v_call: TRBV5-1; clone_size: .; cdr3_nt: TGCGCCAGCAGCGGCGGGGCGACTAGCGGGAACGAGCAGTACTTC; cdr3_aa: CASSGGATSGNEQYF
j_call: TRBJ1-1; d_call: TRBD1; v_call: TRBV5-1; clone_size: .; cdr3_nt: TGCGCCAGCAGCCCCGAAGGGACAGGGGGCACTGAAGCTTTCTTT; cdr3_aa: CASSPEGTGGTEAFF
j_call: TRBJ2-7; d_call: TRBD1; v_call: TRBV2; clone_size: .; cdr3_nt: TGTGCCAGCAGTCCGGGACAGGGATACCACGAGCAGTACTTC; cdr3_aa: CASSPGQGYHEQYF
j_call: TRBJ1-1; d_call: .; v_call: TRBV5-1; clone_size: .; cdr3_nt: TGCGCCAGCAGCTTATCGGGGACTTTGACCACTGAAGCTTTCTTT; cdr3_aa: CASSLSGTLTTEAFF
j_call: TRBJ2-7; d_call: TRBD1; v_call: TRBV7-6; clone_size: .; cdr3_nt: TGTGCCAGCAGCTCCGGACAGGGATCAGACGAGCAGTACTTC; cdr3_aa: CASSSGQGSDEQYF
j_call: TRBJ2-1; d_call: .; v_call: TRBV6-5; clone_size: once; cdr3_nt: TGTGCCAGCAGTTCCCCGGGACGCGGGGTTTACAATGAGCAGTTCTTC; cdr3_aa: CASSSPGRGVYNEQFF
j_call: TRBJ2-1; d_call: .; v_call: TRBV6-1; clone_size: .; cdr3_nt: TGTGCCAGCGCAGCGGGTCGGGAGCGACACAATGAGCAGTTCTTC; cdr3_aa: CASAAGRERHNEQFF
j_call: TRBJ2-3; d_call: .; v_call: TRBV7-2; clone_size: .; cdr3_nt: TGTGCCAGCAGCTACTTCACAGATACGCAGTATTTT; cdr3_aa: CASSYFTDTQYF
j_call: TRBJ2-2; d_call: .; v_call: TRBV6-1; clone_size: few; cdr3_nt: TGTGCCAGCTCAGGGCTCGACACCGGGGAGCTGTTTTTT; cdr3_aa: CASSGLDTGELFF
j_call: TRBJ2-5; d_call: TRBD2; v_call: TRBV9; clone_size: .; cdr3_nt: TGTGCCAGCAGCGTAGTAGGATCGGGAGGAGGAGAGACCCAGTACTTC; cdr3_aa: CASSVVGSGGGETQYF
j_call: TRBJ2-2; d_call: TRBD1; v_call: TRBV5-8; clone_size: .; cdr3_nt: TGTGCCAGCAGCCGAGGACAGGGGGCATACACCGGGGAGCTGTTTTTT; cdr3_aa: CASSRGQGAYTGELFF
j_call: TRBJ1-2; d_call: .; v_call: TRBV27; clone_size: few; cdr3_nt: TGTGCCAGCAGTTTATCGTCAAGAGTGAGAGGCTACACCTTC; cdr3_aa: CASSLSSRVRGYTF
j_call: TRBJ1-4; d_call: TRBD1; v_call: TRBV7-8; clone_size: .; cdr3_nt: TGTGCCAGCAGCGTAGGACAGGGGGGTGAAAAACTGTTTTTT; cdr3_aa: CASSVGQGGEKLFF
j_call: TRBJ2-1; d_call: TRBD1; v_call: TRBV2; clone_size: .; cdr3_nt: TGTGCCAGCAGTAAGAGAGGGGGCGTCAACAATGAGCAGTTCTTC; cdr3_aa: CASSKRGGVNNEQFF
j_call: TRBJ1-1; d_call: TRBD1; v_call: TRBV30; clone_size: .; cdr3_nt: TGTGCCTGGAGTGTGGACAGGTATATGAACACTGAAGCTTTCTTT; cdr3_aa: CAWSVDRYMNTEAFF
j_call: TRBJ1-1; d_call: .; v_call: TRBV30; clone_size: few; cdr3_nt: TGTGCCTGGCAGGGTACCGCTGAAGCTTTCTTT; cdr3_aa: CAWQGTAEAFF
j_call: TRBJ2-1; d_call: .; v_call: TRBV5-1; clone_size: .; cdr3_nt: TGCGCCAGCAGCTTGGAGGTGGGGGCCGGGAAGAATGAGCAGTTCTTC; cdr3_aa: CASSLEVGAGKNEQFF
j_call: TRBJ2-7; d_call: .; v_call: TRBV2; clone_size: .; cdr3_nt: TGTGCCAGCAGACGGGGGGCAGGGCGGGTATCAACCTACGAGCAGTACTTC; cdr3_aa: CASRRGAGRVSTYEQYF
j_call: TRBJ1-4; d_call: .; v_call: TRBV6-5; clone_size: few; cdr3_nt: TGTGCCAGCAGACAGGGCGGAGAAAAACTGTTTTTT; cdr3_aa: CASRQGGEKLFF
j_call: TRBJ1-1; d_call: .; v_call: TRBV2; clone_size: few; cdr3_nt: TGTGCCAGCAGGGCACGTTTGAACACTGAAGCTTTCTTT; cdr3_aa: CASRARLNTEAFF
j_call: TRBJ2-1; d_call: TRBD2; v_call: TRBV5-4; clone_size: .; cdr3_nt: TGTGCCAGCAAGGAAGAAGCGGGAGGGTCGAGTGAGCAGTTCTTC; cdr3_aa: CASKEEAGGSSEQFF
j_call: TRBJ2-7; d_call: TRBD2; v_call: TRBV27; clone_size: .; cdr3_nt: TGTGCCAGCAGCCCGGGACTAGCGCTCTACGAGCAGTACTTC; cdr3_aa: CASSPGLALYEQYF
j_call: TRBJ2-7; d_call: TRBD2; v_call: TRBV5-6; clone_size: .; cdr3_nt: TGTGCCAGCAGCTCGCTCACTAGCGGGGGAGACTACGAGCAGTACTTC; cdr3_aa: CASSSLTSGGDYEQYF
j_call: TRBJ2-3; d_call: TRBD1; v_call: TRBV18; clone_size: .; cdr3_nt: TGTGCCAGCTCTTTAAATCCCGGGACAGGTCAAGATACGCAGTATTTT; cdr3_aa: CASSLNPGTGQDTQYF
j_call: TRBJ1-1; d_call: .; v_call: TRBV11-2; clone_size: .; cdr3_nt: TGTGCCAGCAGCTTGTCATTGGCGCGACAGCAAATGAACACTGAAGCTTTCTTT; cdr3_aa: CASSLSLARQQMNTEAFF
j_call: TRBJ2-5; d_call: .; v_call: TRBV28; clone_size: .; cdr3_nt: TGTGCCAGCAGTTTGGGGGGATGGGAGACCCAGTACTTC; cdr3_aa: CASSLGGWETQYF
j_call: TRBJ2-3; d_call: TRBD2; v_call: TRBV30; clone_size: .; cdr3_nt: TGTGCCTTCGCCGGCGGGAGGACGGATACGCAGTATTTT; cdr3_aa: CAFAGGRTDTQYF
j_call: TRBJ2-5; d_call: .; v_call: TRBV19; clone_size: .; cdr3_nt: TGTGCCAGTAGTATAGCTCGGGAGACCCAGTACTTC; cdr3_aa: CASSIARETQYF
j_call: TRBJ2-5; d_call: .; v_call: TRBV7-7; clone_size: .; cdr3_nt: TGTGCCAGCAGCTACTCTAGCGTATCGGAGACCCAGTACTTC; cdr3_aa: CASSYSSVSETQYF
j_call: TRBJ2-2; d_call: TRBD2; v_call: TRBV6-6; clone_size: .; cdr3_nt: TGTGCCAGCCTGGAAAAAGCGGGGAGGGGGGAGCTGTTTTTT; cdr3_aa: CASLEKAGRGELFF
j_call: TRBJ1-5; d_call: TRBD1; v_call: TRBV19; clone_size: .; cdr3_nt: TGTGCCAGTGCCCCCGGGACAGGGGGCAATCAGCCCCAGCATTTT; cdr3_aa: CASAPGTGGNQPQHF
j_call: TRBJ2-7; d_call: TRBD2; v_call: TRBV10-3; clone_size: .; cdr3_nt: TGTGCCATCAGTGAGTCGCCTGGGACTAGCGGGAAATACGAGCAGTACTTC; cdr3_aa: CAISESPGTSGKYEQYF
j_call: TRBJ1-2; d_call: TRBD1; v_call: TRBV29-1; clone_size: .; cdr3_nt: TGCAGCGTTGAAGACGGGACAGAGCGCTACACCTTC; cdr3_aa: CSVEDGTERYTF
j_call: TRBJ2-3; d_call: TRBD2; v_call: TRBV19; clone_size: .; cdr3_nt: TGTGCCACCCGGGGACTACCTGCGGATACGCAGTATTTT; cdr3_aa: CATRGLPADTQYF
j_call: TRBJ1-2; d_call: .; v_call: TRBV18; clone_size: .; cdr3_nt: TGTGCCAGCTCACCTTACCTGGGACAAGGGGCCGGCTACACCTTC; cdr3_aa: CASSPYLGQGAGYTF
j_call: TRBJ2-1; d_call: TRBD2; v_call: TRBV28; clone_size: .; cdr3_nt: TGTGCCAGCAGTTTTTCCGGGACTAGCGGGAGTAAGAGGGGAAATGAGCAGTTCTTC; cdr3_aa: CASSFSGTSGSKRGNEQFF
j_call: TRBJ2-1; d_call: TRBD1; v_call: TRBV7-2; clone_size: few; cdr3_nt: TGTGCCAGCAGCCAACAGGGGGCTGAGCAGTTCTTC; cdr3_aa: CASSQQGAEQFF
j_call: TRBJ2-3; d_call: TRBD2; v_call: TRBV6-4; clone_size: once; cdr3_nt: TGTGCCAGCAGTGCTCGCAGCGGGAACACAGATACGCAGTATTTT; cdr3_aa: CASSARSGNTDTQYF
j_call: TRBJ2-5; d_call: TRBD2; v_call: TRBV30; clone_size: .; cdr3_nt: TGTGCCTGGTCATCTAGCGGGGGGAGGGAGACCCAGTACTTC; cdr3_aa: CAWSSSGGRETQYF
j_call: TRBJ2-7; d_call: TRBD1; v_call: TRBV19; clone_size: .; cdr3_nt: TGTGCCAGTAATCCGACAGGGGCCAGCTCCTACGAGCAGTACTTC; cdr3_aa: CASNPTGASSYEQYF
j_call: TRBJ2-7; d_call: TRBD1; v_call: TRBV6-5; clone_size: .; cdr3_nt: TGTGCCAGCCAGACAGGGGGCGCCGGGTACGAGCAGTACTTC; cdr3_aa: CASQTGGAGYEQYF
j_call: TRBJ2-1; d_call: TRBD2; v_call: TRBV6-1; clone_size: .; cdr3_nt: TGTGCCAGCAGTGGCGGGTGGGAGGGCTACAATGAGCAGTTCTTC; cdr3_aa: CASSGGWEGYNEQFF
j_call: TRBJ2-7; d_call: TRBD2; v_call: TRBV9; clone_size: .; cdr3_nt: TGTGCCAGCAGCGTCGGGTGGGAGGGAGACTATCTCTCCTACGAGCAGTACTTC; cdr3_aa: CASSVGWEGDYLSYEQYF
j_call: TRBJ2-7; d_call: TRBD2; v_call: TRBV7-9; clone_size: .; cdr3_nt: TGTGCCAGCAGCTTCACTAGCGGGACGTCTCACGAGCAGTACTTC; cdr3_aa: CASSFTSGTSHEQYF
j_call: TRBJ2-3; d_call: .; v_call: TRBV5-1; clone_size: .; cdr3_nt: TGCGCCAGCAGCTTGGGCAGCGGGTTTGGAACAGATACGCAGTATTTT; cdr3_aa: CASSLGSGFGTDTQYF
j_call: TRBJ1-1; d_call: TRBD1; v_call: TRBV20-1; clone_size: .; cdr3_nt: TGCAGTGCTAGTCCACAGGGGGAAGCTTTCTTT; cdr3_aa: CSASPQGEAFF
j_call: TRBJ2-7; d_call: .; v_call: TRBV10-2; clone_size: once; cdr3_nt: TGCGCCAGCAATATCTACGAGCAGTACTTC; cdr3_aa: CASNIYEQYF
j_call: TRBJ2-1; d_call: TRBD2; v_call: TRBV27; clone_size: .; cdr3_nt: TGTGCCAGCAGTTTCGGACTAGCGGGCCGATCGGGTGAGCAGTTCTTC; cdr3_aa: CASSFGLAGRSGEQFF
j_call: TRBJ2-1; d_call: .; v_call: TRBV10-3; clone_size: .; cdr3_nt: TGTGCCATCAGCGGCCGCGGGCCTGTTGGTGAGCAGTTCTTC; cdr3_aa: CAISGRGPVGEQFF
j_call: TRBJ2-3; d_call: .; v_call: TRBV6-6; clone_size: .; cdr3_nt: TGTGCCAGCAGTTACTCACATATCACAGATACGCAGTATTTT; cdr3_aa: CASSYSHITDTQYF
j_call: TRBJ1-2; d_call: .; v_call: TRBV6-1; clone_size: .; cdr3_nt: TGTGCCAGCAGTGAATTCGGCCTAGGGGATGGCTACACCTTC; cdr3_aa: CASSEFGLGDGYTF
j_call: TRBJ2-7; d_call: TRBD2; v_call: TRBV28; clone_size: once; cdr3_nt: TGTGCCAGCAGTTTCGGACTAGCGGGTTCCTACGAGCAGTACTTC; cdr3_aa: CASSFGLAGSYEQYF
j_call: TRBJ2-2; d_call: .; v_call: TRBV18; clone_size: .; cdr3_nt: TGTGCCAGCTCACGGGCGGAAGCGGGACAAACCGGGGAGCTGTTTTTT; cdr3_aa: CASSRAEAGQTGELFF